One and the same sample provided the 10 T cell receptor beta chains below, sequenced in a study of blood T cell repertoires in COVID-19. Clones were sequenced by immunoSEQ multiplex PCR, and TCRdb holds only the in-frame ones, with some missing. The table includes approximately 240,000 clones, 70% to 90% detected once. The specimen was peripheral blood. The source is a woman in her thirties or forties who had recovered from COVID-19.

This clone came up once. V and J are TRBV5-1 and TRBJ1-5, with TRBD1 as a possible D gene (5 bases). CDR1 and CDR2 from the germline V gene are SGHRS and YFSETQ. V lost 0 bases to trimming and J lost 2 bases, with 6 bases between them. The CDR3 is 14 residues long. CDR3 amino acids: CASSLVQGNQPQHF. The CDR3 DNA reads as TGCGCCAGCAGCTTGGTACAGGGCAATCAGCCCCAGCATTTT.

V gene TRBV21-1 combines with J gene TRBJ2-2; the D segment call TRBD2 is taken from the table without a DNA check. TRBV21-1 is marked as a pseudogene. This CDR3 region has 21 residues. CDR3 loop: CASSKVGLAGNPPPNTGELFF. The CDR3 DNA reads TGTGCCAGCAGCAAAGTGGGACTAGCGGGAAACCCCCCCCCGAACACCGGGGAGCTGTTTTTT.

This clone was detected only once. The V and J genes are TRBV29-1 and TRBJ2-1; 8 bases are shared with TRBD1. This CDR3 is 15 amino acids long. The trim removed 0 bases at V and 8 bases at J, leaving 9 bases unmatched. Germline assignment: CDR1 SQVTM and CDR2 ANQGSEA. The CDR3 protein is CSVEDPGTGVDEQFF. In nucleotides, the CDR3 is TGCAGCGTTGAAGATCCGGGGACAGGCGTCGATGAGCAGTTCTTC.

The genes are TRBV7-9 and TRBJ2-3; 8 nucleotides align to TRBD2. Trimming at V came to 5 bases and at J to 3 bases, leaving 7 bases not matched to a gene. The CDR3 has 15 amino acids. The germline V gene has CDR1 SEHNR and CDR2 FQNEAQ (reference sequence). The CDR3 protein is CASSRAVAGTDTQYF. CDR3 sequence (DNA): TGTGCCAGCAGCCGGGCGGTAGCGGGGACAGATACGCAGTATTTT.

The J gene is TRBJ2-1, the V gene TRBV14, with D tentatively TRBD2 (6 bases). CDR1 is SGHDN, CDR2 FVKESK, per germline. Between the trimmed V and J ends, which lost 1 base and 3 bases, there was a span of 13 bases. There are 16 residues in the CDR3. The DNA of the CDR3 is TGTGCCAGCAGCCAAGTCGGCGGGACCTTCTACAATGAGCAGTTCTTC. It is translated as CASSQVGGTFYNEQFF.

The genes are TRBV28 and TRBJ1-5; tentative D call: TRBD1 (6 bases). The germline gives CDR1 MDHEN, CDR2 SYDVKM. This CDR3 has 12 residues. Trimming took 8 bases from V and 6 from J, leaving 11 bases between them. The DNA for the CDR3 is TGTGCCAGCTTAACAGGGACTCAGCCCCAGCATTTT. Translating gives CASLTGTQPQHF.

J is TRBJ2-2 and V is TRBV28; D might be TRBD2 (6 bases). Deletions cut 3 bases from V and 1 base from J, with 9 bases between. The CDR3 covers 15 residues. The germline CDR1 and CDR2 sequences are MDHEN and SYDVKM. This CDR3 reads CASSLRDLNTGELFF. The CDR3 DNA sequence: TGTGCCAGCAGTTTGCGGGACCTGAACACCGGGGAGCTGTTTTTT.

The chain is built from TRBV19 and TRBJ2-7; maybe TRBD1 (6 bases). The germline gives CDR1 LNHDA, CDR2 SQIVND (reference sequence). This CDR3 comprises 14 residues. Trimming took off 6 bases at V and 4 bases at J, with 16 bases between the two ends. CDR3 nucleotide sequence: TGTGCCAGTAGCGTTACCGGGACACTTTACGAGCAGTACTTC. It yields the protein CASSVTGTLYEQYF.

The chain carries TRBV7-9 and TRBJ1-4, with D unresolved. The CDR3 totals 15 residues. CDR1 is SEHNR and CDR2 is FQNEAQ in the germline V gene (reference sequence). The V and J ends lost 7 bases and 5 bases respectively, with 17 bases between them. The CDR3 loop is CASNEGGLQNEKLFF. The CDR3 coding sequence is TGTGCCAGCAACGAGGGAGGTTTGCAAAATGAAAAACTGTTTTTT. Supplemented by reference TRBV7-9 and TRBJ1-4, the full variable domain reads DTGVSQNPRHKITKRGQNVTFRCDPISEHNRLYWYRQTLGQGPEFLTYFQNEAQLEKSRLLSDRFSAERPKGSFSTLEIQRTEQGDSAMYLCASNEGGLQNEKLFFGSGTQLSVL.

The V and J genes are TRBV19 and TRBJ2-2, with TRBD2 identical over 7 bases. Looked up from germline, CDR1 is LNHDA and CDR2 is SQIVND (reference sequence). The CDR3 sequence is 13 residues long. Trimming removed 9 bases from V and 6 bases from J; junction bases left unmatched: 7. The CDR3 spells CASRREEPGELFF. In DNA form, the CDR3 reads TGTGCCAGCCGTCGGGAGGAGCCCGGGGAGCTGTTTTTT.